One and the same sample provided the 3 T cell receptor beta chains below, sequenced in a study of blood T cell repertoires in COVID-19. Sequencing used immunoSEQ multiplex PCR; TCRdb keeps in-frame clones, though not all of them. The table records about 400,000 clones, more than 80% of them present only once. Sequencing was carried out using peripheral blood. Source of these receptors: a man aged 35-49 years with acute or convalescent COVID-19.

CDR3: CASSLDPASRSWNEQFF. The CDR3 nucleotides read TGCGCCAGCAGCTTGGATCCCGCTTCGAGGAGTTGGAATGAGCAGTTCTTC. The chain combines TRBV5-1 with TRBJ2-1, with D hard to call. CDR3 length equals 17 residues. Germline CDR1 reads SGHRS; CDR2 reads YFSETQ. V was cut by 0 bases and J by 7 bases, with 20 bases left in between.

V usage is TRBV7-3 and J usage is TRBJ2-3; TRBD2 aligns across 10 bases. V lost 5 bases and J lost 4; bases outside the gene matches: 15. This CDR3 is 18 amino acids long. CDR1 SGHTA and CDR2 FQGTGA come from the germline V gene. DNA for the CDR3: TGTGCCAGCAGCCCCAAGTGGCGTAGCGGGGGGTTAGCAGATACGCAGTATTTT. Protein product: CASSPKWRSGGLADTQYF.

The CDR3 reads CASSPVISGANVLTF. CDR3 nucleotides: TGTGCCAGCTCACCAGTCATCTCTGGGGCCAACGTCCTGACTTTC. The chain carries TRBV18 and TRBJ2-6, with D hard to call. The V gene lost 2 bases and the J gene lost 0 bases, with 5 bases spanning the gap. This CDR3 is 15 amino acids long. Germline CDR1 and CDR2: KGHSH and LQKENI.